Listed below are T cell receptor beta chains from one sample, sequenced in a study of shared clonotypes between healthy human individuals. The method was immunoSEQ multiplex PCR; TCRdb's version includes in-frame clones alone and lacks a portion of them. Here the sample spans 450,000 to 500,000 clones, approximately 84% being singletons. What was sequenced was PBMCs. Source of these receptors: a woman in her 40s in good health. Some clones in this sample may be carry-over from other donors' samples. Each CDR3 is given with its conserved first and last residue. Fields, in order: D gene, clone size, V gene, J gene, CDR3 DNA, CDR3 protein. D genes are given only for firm matches. Not every row has a clone size; where given, it reads once, few, many or a size class.

TRBD1	NA	TRBV5-1	TRBJ1-1	TGCGCCAGCAGCGCCCGACAGGGAAAGAACACTGAAGCTTTCTTT	CASSARQGKNTEAFF
NA	NA	TRBV10-2	TRBJ2-5	TGCGCCAGCAGTCGGGACCCGGGAGAGACCCAGTACTTC	CASSRDPGETQYF
NA	NA	TRBV6-5	TRBJ2-7	TGTGCCAGCAGTCCTGATCCGGGACGGACCTACGAGCAGTACTTC	CASSPDPGRTYEQYF
NA	NA	TRBV15	TRBJ2-2	TGTGCCACCAGCAGCCGACTAGCCGGGGAGCTGTTTTTT	CATSSRLAGELFF
TRBD2	once	TRBV6-1	TRBJ2-2	TGTGCCAGCAGTGTCACTAGCGGGAGTGTGCGAAGACCCGGGGAGCTGTTTTTT	CASSVTSGSVRRPGELFF
NA	many	TRBV29-1	TRBJ1-2	TGCAGCTTGTCGAGGGATGGCTACACCTTC	CSLSRDGYTF
NA	NA	TRBV5-8	TRBJ2-3	TGTGCCAGCAGCTTGGGAACTAGCACAGATACGCAGTATTTT	CASSLGTSTDTQYF
TRBD1	NA	TRBV2	TRBJ2-7	TGTGCCAGCAGTGATGGGACAGGCACCCTCGAGCAGTACTTC	CASSDGTGTLEQYF
NA	many	TRBV6-6	TRBJ2-7	TGTGCCAGCAGCCCAGGAGAGGTCGACGAGCAGTACTTC	CASSPGEVDEQYF
NA	NA	TRBV7-9	TRBJ2-5	TGTGCCAGCAGCTTAACTTCTTATTCCGAGACCCAGTACTTC	CASSLTSYSETQYF
TRBD2	NA	TRBV10-2	TRBJ2-3	TGCGCCAGCCGGACTAGCGGGACTTTCGGGTCGCAGTATTTT	CASRTSGTFGSQYF
TRBD1	many	TRBV15	TRBJ1-2	TGTGCCACCAGCACGGACAGGAACTATGGCTACACCTTC	CATSTDRNYGYTF
NA	NA	TRBV5-1	TRBJ1-4	TGCGCCAGCAGCTTGGGACCGAGTAATGAAAAACTGTTTTTT	CASSLGPSNEKLFF
TRBD2	NA	TRBV4-3	TRBJ2-1	TGCGCCAGCAGCCAAGAAGGACTAGCGGGAAGCTCCTACAATGAGCAGTTCTTC	CASSQEGLAGSSYNEQFF
NA	NA	TRBV10-3	TRBJ1-1	TGTGCCATCAGGGATCTGGGGGAGGGACGGACTGAAGCTTTCTTT	CAIRDLGEGRTEAFF
NA	NA	TRBV2	TRBJ1-4	TGTGCCAGCATGAGGGGTGGAAGTGAAAAACTGTTTTTT	CASMRGGSEKLFF
NA	NA	TRBV27	TRBJ2-1	TGTGCCAGCAGTTTATCGGTGACTCCTCACAATGAGCAGTTCTTC	CASSLSVTPHNEQFF
NA	NA	TRBV27	TRBJ2-7	TGTGCCAGCAGTTCGGGGGTTACTACCGAGCAGTACTTC	CASSSGVTTEQYF
NA	NA	TRBV29-1	TRBJ2-2	TGCAGCGTTGAACTCCGGGACGCCAGAACCGGGGAGCTGTTTTTT	CSVELRDARTGELFF
TRBD1	NA	TRBV23-1	TRBJ2-5	TGCGCCAGCAGTCAATCGATCGGACAGGGACGGGGAGAGACCCAGTACTTC	CASSQSIGQGRGETQYF
TRBD2	NA	TRBV5-4	TRBJ2-2	TGTGCCAGCAGTTCCACCGGACTAGCGGGAGTCACCGGGGAGCTGTTTTTT	CASSSTGLAGVTGELFF
TRBD1	NA	TRBV11-2	TRBJ1-5	TGTGCCAGCAGCCCAGGACAGGGAACGAATCAGCCCCAGCATTTT	CASSPGQGTNQPQHF
NA	NA	TRBV6-1	TRBJ2-7	TGTGCCAGCAGTGAAGGGGGCTCCTACGAGCAGTACTTC	CASSEGGSYEQYF
TRBD1	NA	TRBV7-6	TRBJ2-7	TGTGCCAGCAGCTTAGGGGCGACAGGGGGCGGGAGCGAGCAGTACTTC	CASSLGATGGGSEQYF
NA	NA	TRBV11-2	TRBJ2-3	TGTGCCAGCAGCTTAATCCGGGACACAGATACGCAGTATTTT	CASSLIRDTDTQYF
TRBD1	NA	TRBV30	TRBJ2-7	TGTGCCTGGAGTCGGACAGGAGCCTACGAGCAGTACTTC	CAWSRTGAYEQYF
NA	NA	TRBV29-1	TRBJ2-7	TGCAGCGCACAGACAACAGGGTATAACGAGCAGTACTTC	CSAQTTGYNEQYF
NA	NA	TRBV5-4	TRBJ2-7	TGTGCCAGCAGCTTGGGGGGTCAGGGTCGGAACGAGCAGTACTTC	CASSLGGQGRNEQYF